The TCR beta chain described here comes from a study of cytomegalovirus exposure and HLA in healthy donors. The study, taken as a whole, reports: With later analysis, a missense DCLRE1C variant became linked to TCR beta V- and J-gene trimming. Analysis performed later showed TCR beta chains linked to HLA being more clonally expanded than equally common others.

Primers for the PCR totalled 60 Vbeta and 13 Jbeta. Some clones are missing from TCRdb's copy, which holds only in-frame ones; the method was immunoSEQ multiplex PCR. The sample yields about 140,000 clones, over 60% seen once. V dropped 5 bases and J dropped 1; count of bases not matched to a gene: 6. CDR1 and CDR2 from the germline V gene are SGHAT and FQNNGV. CDR3 size: 15 residues. As regards this clone: What it binds is not known.

The rearrangement links TRBV11-2 to TRBJ1-1, with 8 bases lining up with TRBD1. The receptor comes from a male donor in good health and CMV-seronegative. Sequencing input: PBMCs. The CDR3 nucleotides are TGTGCCAGCAGCACGCGACAGGGGCGGAACACTGAAGCTTTCTTT. Amino acids: CASSTRQGRNTEAFF.